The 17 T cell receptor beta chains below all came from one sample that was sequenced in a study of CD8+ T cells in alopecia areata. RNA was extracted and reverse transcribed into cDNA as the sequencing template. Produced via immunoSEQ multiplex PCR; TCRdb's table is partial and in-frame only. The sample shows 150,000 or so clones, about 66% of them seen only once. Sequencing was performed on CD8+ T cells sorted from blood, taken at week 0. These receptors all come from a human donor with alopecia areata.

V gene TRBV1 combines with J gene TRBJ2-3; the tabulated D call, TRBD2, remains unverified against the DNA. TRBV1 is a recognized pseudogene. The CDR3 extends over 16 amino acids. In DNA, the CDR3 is TGCACCAGCAGCCAAACCCTAGCGGGGGGGCCGGATACGCAGTATTTT. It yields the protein CTSSQTLAGGPDTQYF.

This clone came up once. This chain's CDR3 is CASSQDQLLGTYEQYF. The CDR3 nucleotides are TGCGCCAGCAGCCAAGACCAACTCCTGGGGACCTACGAGCAGTACTTC. The chain has TRBV4-1 and TRBJ2-7; no clear D. Germline assignment: CDR1 MGHRA and CDR2 YSYEKL. The V end lost 0 bases, the J end lost 2 bases, and 14 bases lay between the germline ends. CDR3 length: 16 amino acids.

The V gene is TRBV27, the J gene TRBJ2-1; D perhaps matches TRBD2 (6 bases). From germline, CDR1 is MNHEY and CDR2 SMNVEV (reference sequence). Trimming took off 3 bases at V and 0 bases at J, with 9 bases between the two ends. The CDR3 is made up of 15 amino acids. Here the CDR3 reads CASSFVGGSYNEQFF. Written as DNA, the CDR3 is TGTGCCAGCAGTTTTGTGGGGGGCTCCTACAATGAGCAGTTCTTC.

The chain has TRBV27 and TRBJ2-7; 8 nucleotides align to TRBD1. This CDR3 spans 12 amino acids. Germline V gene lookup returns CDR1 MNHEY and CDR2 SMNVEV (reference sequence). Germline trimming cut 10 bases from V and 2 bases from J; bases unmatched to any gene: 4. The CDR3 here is CATKTGAYEQYF. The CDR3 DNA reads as TGTGCCACAAAGACAGGGGCCTACGAGCAGTACTTC.

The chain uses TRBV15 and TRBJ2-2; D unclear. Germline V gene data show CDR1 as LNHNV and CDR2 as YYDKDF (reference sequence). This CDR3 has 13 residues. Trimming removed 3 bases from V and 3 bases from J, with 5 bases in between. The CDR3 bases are TGTGCCACCAGCAGTAGTTACACCGGGGAGCTGTTTTTT. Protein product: CATSSSYTGELFF. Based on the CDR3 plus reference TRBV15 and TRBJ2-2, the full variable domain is DAMVIQNPRYQVTQFGKPVTLSCSQTLNHNVMYWYQQKSSQAPKLLFHYYDKDFNNEADTPDNFQSRRPNTSFCFLDIRSPGLGDTAMYLCATSSSYTGELFFGEGSRLTVL.

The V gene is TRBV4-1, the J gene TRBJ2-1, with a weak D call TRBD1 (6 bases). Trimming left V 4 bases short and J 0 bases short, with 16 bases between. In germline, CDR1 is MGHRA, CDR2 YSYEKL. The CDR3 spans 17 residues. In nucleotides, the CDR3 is TGCGCCAGCAGCCCCTTTGGGACAAGGGGCTCCTACAATGAGCAGTTCTTC. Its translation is CASSPFGTRGSYNEQFF.

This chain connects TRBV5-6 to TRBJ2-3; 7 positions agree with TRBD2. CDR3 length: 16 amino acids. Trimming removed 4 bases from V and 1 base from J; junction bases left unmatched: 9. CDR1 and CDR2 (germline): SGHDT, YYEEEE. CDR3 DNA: TGTGCCAGCAGCACCCCGGGACTACCTGGCACAGATACGCAGTATTTT. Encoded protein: CASSTPGLPGTDTQYF.

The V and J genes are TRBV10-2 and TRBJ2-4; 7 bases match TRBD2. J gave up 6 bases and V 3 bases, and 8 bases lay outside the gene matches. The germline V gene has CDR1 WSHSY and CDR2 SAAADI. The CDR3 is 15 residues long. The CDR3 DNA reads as TGCGCCAGCAGTGATCGGGGCAGGGAGGGAAACATTCAGTACTTC. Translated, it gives CASSDRGREGNIQYF.

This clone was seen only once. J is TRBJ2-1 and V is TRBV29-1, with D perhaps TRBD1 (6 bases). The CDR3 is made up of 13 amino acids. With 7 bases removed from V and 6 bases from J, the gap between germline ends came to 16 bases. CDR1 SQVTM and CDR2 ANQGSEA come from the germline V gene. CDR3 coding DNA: TGCAGCGCATCTAAAGGGACACGCAATGAGCAGTTCTTC. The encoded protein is CSASKGTRNEQFF.

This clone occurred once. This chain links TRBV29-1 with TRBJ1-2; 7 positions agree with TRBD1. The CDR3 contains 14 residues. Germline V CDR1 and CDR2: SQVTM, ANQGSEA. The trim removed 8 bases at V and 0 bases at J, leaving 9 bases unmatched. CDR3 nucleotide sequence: TGCAGCATTGCCGGGGACAGCGCTAACTATGGCTACACCTTC. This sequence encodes CSIAGDSANYGYTF.

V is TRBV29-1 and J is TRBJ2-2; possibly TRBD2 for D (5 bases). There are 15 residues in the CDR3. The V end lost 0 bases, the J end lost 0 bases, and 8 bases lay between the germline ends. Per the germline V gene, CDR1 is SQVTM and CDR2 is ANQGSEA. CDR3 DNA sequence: TGCAGCGTTGAAGAAGCGAGGGCGAACACCGGGGAGCTGTTTTTT. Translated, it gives CSVEEARANTGELFF.

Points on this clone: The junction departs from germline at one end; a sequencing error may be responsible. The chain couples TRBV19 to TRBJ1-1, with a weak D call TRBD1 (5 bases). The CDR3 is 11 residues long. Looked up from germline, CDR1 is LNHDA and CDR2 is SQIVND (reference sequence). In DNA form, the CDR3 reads TGTGCCAGTAGTATCGGGGGTATGGCCCTCTTT. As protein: CASSIGGMALF.

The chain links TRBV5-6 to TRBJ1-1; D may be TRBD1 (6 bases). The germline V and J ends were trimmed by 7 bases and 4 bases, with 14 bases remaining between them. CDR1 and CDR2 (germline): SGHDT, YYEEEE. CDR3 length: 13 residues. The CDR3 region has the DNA TGTGCCAGCGGGGGCGGGGTAGGCACTGAAGCTTTCTTT. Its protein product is CASGGGVGTEAFF. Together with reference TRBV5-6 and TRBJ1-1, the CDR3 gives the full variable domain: DAGVTQSPTHLIKTRGQQVTLRCSPKSGHDTVSWYQQALGQGPQFIFQYYEEEERQRGNFPDRFSGHQFPNYSSELNVNALLLGDSALYLCASGGGVGTEAFFGQGTRLTVV.

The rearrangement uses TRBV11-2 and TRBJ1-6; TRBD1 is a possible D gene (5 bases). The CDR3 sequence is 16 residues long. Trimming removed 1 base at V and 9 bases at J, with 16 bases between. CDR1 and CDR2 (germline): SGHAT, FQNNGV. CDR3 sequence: CASSLVDEGISSPLHF. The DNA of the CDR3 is TGTGCCAGCAGCTTAGTAGACGAGGGGATCAGTTCACCCCTCCACTTT.

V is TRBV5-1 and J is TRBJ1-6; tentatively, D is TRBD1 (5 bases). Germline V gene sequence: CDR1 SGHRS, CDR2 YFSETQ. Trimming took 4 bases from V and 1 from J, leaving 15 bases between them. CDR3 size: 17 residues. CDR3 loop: CASSRWGERSYNSPLHF. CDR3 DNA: TGCGCCAGCAGCCGGTGGGGGGAGCGGTCCTATAATTCACCCCTCCACTTT. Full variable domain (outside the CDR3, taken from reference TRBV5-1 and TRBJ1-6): KAGVTQTPRYLIKTRGQQVTLSCSPISGHRSVSWYQQTPGQGLQFLFEYFSETQRNKGNFPGRFSGRQFSNSRSEMNVSTLELGDSALYLCASSRWGERSYNSPLHFGNGTRLTVT.

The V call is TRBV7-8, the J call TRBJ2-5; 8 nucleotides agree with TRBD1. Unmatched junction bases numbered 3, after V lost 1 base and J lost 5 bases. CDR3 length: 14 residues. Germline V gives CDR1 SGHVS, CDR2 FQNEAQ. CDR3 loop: CASSLGTGLETQYF. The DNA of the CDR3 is TGTGCCAGCAGCTTAGGGACAGGGCTTGAGACCCAGTACTTC.

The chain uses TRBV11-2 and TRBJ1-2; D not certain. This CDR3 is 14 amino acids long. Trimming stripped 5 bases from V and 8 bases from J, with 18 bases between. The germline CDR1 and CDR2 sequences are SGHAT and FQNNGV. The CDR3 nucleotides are TGTGCCAGCAGCCTGAGCAGGCTTGCCTGGGGCTACACCTTC. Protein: CASSLSRLAWGYTF.